A single sample is the source of the 24 T cell receptor beta chains below, sequenced in a study of response to subunit inactivated influenza vaccine. MiXCR, applied by TCRdb to the RT-PCR reads, yields one record per CDR3 protein. The data contain 650,000 to 700,000 distinct CDR3 sequences, 15% to 19% of them singletons. This sample comprised PBMCs from blood, obtained approximately 12 days after vaccination. The receptors derive from a man over 45 who received an inactivated influenza vaccine.

This clonotype was picked up a small number of times. The rearrangement uses TRBV24-1 and TRBJ2-5; tentative D call: TRBD2 (5 bases). This CDR3 comprises 16 residues. Trimming stripped 2 bases from V and 2 bases from J, with 14 bases between. CDR1 and CDR2 from the germline V gene are KGHDR and SFDVKD. CDR3: CATSDSPPWEQETQYF. The CDR3 coding sequence is TGTGCCACCAGTGATTCCCCTCCCTGGGAGCAAGAGACCCAGTACTTC.

This clonotype showed up many times. V gene TRBV7-3 combines with J gene TRBJ2-2; D possibly matches TRBD1 or TRBD2 (5 bases each). Germline V gives CDR1 SGHTA, CDR2 FQGTGA. Trimming pared 5 bases from V and 5 bases from J, leaving 15 bases between. This CDR3 comprises 15 residues. The CDR3 nucleotides are TGTGCCAGCAGCGAGACCTCAGGGAGAACCGGGGAGCTGTTTTTT. Translated: CASSETSGRTGELFF.

The chain is built from TRBV7-9 and TRBJ1-1, with D hard to call. The CDR3 spans 13 residues. Germline V gives CDR1 SEHNR, CDR2 FQNEAQ (reference sequence). Trimming removed 8 bases at V and 11 bases at J, with 21 bases between. CDR3 nucleotide sequence: TGTGCCAGCTATATCGGTGAAGAAGGTTCCGCTTTCTTT. The encoded protein is CASYIGEEGSAFF.

This clonotype appeared a few times. The chain joins TRBV11-2 to TRBJ1-3; D perhaps matches TRBD1 (5 bases). V was cut by 5 bases and J by 0 bases, with 11 bases left in between. The CDR3 spans 15 residues. Germline V lookup: CDR1 SGHAT, CDR2 FQNNGV. The CDR3 nucleotides are TGTGCCAGCAGCCCCAGGGTACTCTCTGGAAACACCATATATTTT. Protein product: CASSPRVLSGNTIYF.

Worth noting for this clonotype: This is likely a read error, given that the CDR3 carries no conserved phenylalanine or tryptophan at its end. The chain is built from TRBV12-3 or TRBV12-4 and TRBJ1-1; D call uncertain. Trimming took off 2 bases at V and 4 bases at J, with 11 bases between the two ends. The CDR3 spans 14 residues. The CDR3 nucleotides are TGTGCCAGCAGTTTAAACAGCCGGGGCACTGAAGCTTTCTCT. As protein: CASSLNSRGTEAFS.

This chain links TRBV27 with TRBJ1-1, with TRBD1 identical over 8 bases. The CDR3 sequence is 16 residues long. CDR1 and CDR2 from the germline V gene are MNHEY and SMNVEV (reference sequence). The junction had 13 bases not matched to a gene; V was cut back by 5 bases and J by 5 bases. The DNA for the CDR3 is TGTGCCAGCAGTCCGGGGCTGACAGGGGATAAGACTGAAGCTTTCTTT. It encodes CASSPGLTGDKTEAFF.

This rearrangement joins TRBV10-3 to TRBJ2-3; a weak D match, TRBD2 (5 bases). The CDR3 has 13 residues. Per germline, CDR1 ENHRY and CDR2 SYGVKD. V lost 8 bases, J lost 1 base, and 10 bases lay in between. The CDR3 DNA follows: TGTGCCATCGCGTCGAGGGGCACAGATACGCAGTATTTT. Protein sequence: CAIASRGTDTQYF.

The J gene is TRBJ2-1, the V gene TRBV29-1; 7 bases are a match to TRBD2. The germline gives CDR1 SQVTM, CDR2 ANQGSEA. Trimming at V came to 3 bases and at J to 6 bases, leaving 2 bases not matched to a gene. CDR3 length: 12 amino acids. Here the CDR3 reads CSVEGEGNEQFF. The CDR3 DNA sequence: TGCAGCGTTGAGGGGGAGGGCAATGAGCAGTTCTTC.

This clonotype was detected ten times or more. In DNA form, the CDR3 reads TGTGCCAGCAGTTTAGGTGTGACCCTACAGCCCCAGCATTTT. This sequence encodes CASSLGVTLQPQHF. The V and J genes are TRBV28 and TRBJ1-5; D not resolved. V gave up 2 bases and J gave up 7 bases, with 12 bases separating them. The CDR3 has 14 residues. Per the germline V gene, CDR1 is MDHEN and CDR2 is SYDVKM.

The sample holds many counts of this clonotype. The chain recombines TRBV12-3 or TRBV12-4 with TRBJ2-1; the D gene is possibly TRBD1 (5 bases). Trimming removed 6 bases at V and 0 bases at J, with 15 bases between. The length of the CDR3 is 16 residues. CDR3 sequence: CASSQGVLSSYNEQFF. CDR3 bases: TGTGCCAGCAGCCAAGGGGTACTGAGCTCCTACAATGAGCAGTTCTTC.

The genes are TRBV5-1 and TRBJ2-3, with 10 bases lining up with TRBD2. V gave up 7 bases and J gave up 1 base; unmatched junction bases: 9. The germline V gene has CDR1 SGHRS and CDR2 YFSETQ. The CDR3 has 16 amino acids. The CDR3 nucleotides are TGCGCCAGCGGACCTCCCGGGACTAGCGGCACAGATACGCAGTATTTT. Translation gives CASGPPGTSGTDTQYF.

The sample holds a few counts of this clonotype. The chain couples TRBV28 to TRBJ2-2; D unresolved. The V end lost 3 bases, the J end lost 7 bases, and 6 bases lay between the germline ends. Germline CDR1 and CDR2: MDHEN and SYDVKM. This CDR3 is 12 amino acids long. CDR3 protein: CASSFQVGELFF. CDR3 sequence (DNA): TGTGCCAGCAGTTTCCAGGTCGGGGAGCTGTTTTTT.

This clonotype was detected a few times. The rearrangement joins TRBV6-5 to TRBJ2-1; maybe TRBD1 (6 bases). Per the germline V gene, CDR1 is MNHEY and CDR2 is SVGAGI. The length of the CDR3 is 14 residues. With 2 bases removed from V and 8 bases from J, the gap between germline ends came to 13 bases. Written as DNA, the CDR3 is TGTGCCAGCAGTTACCTACAGGGATCCCATGAGCAGTTCTTC. Encoded protein: CASSYLQGSHEQFF.

The rearrangement joins TRBV15 to TRBJ2-3; a possible D gene is TRBD2 (6 bases). The V end was cut by 8 bases, the J end by 3 bases, with 12 bases between. Germline V lookup: CDR1 LNHNV, CDR2 YYDKDF (reference sequence). The CDR3 runs to 13 residues. CDR3 DNA sequence: TGTGCCACCTCTGGGGGGTTAACAGATACGCAGTATTTT. Translated: CATSGGLTDTQYF. The full variable domain, in which reference TRBV15 and TRBJ2-3 provide the parts outside the CDR3, is DAMVIQNPRYQVTQFGKPVTLSCSQTLNHNVMYWYQQKSSQAPKLLFHYYDKDFNNEADTPDNFQSRRPNTSFCFLDIRSPGLGDTAMYLCATSGGLTDTQYFGPGTRLTVL.

This clonotype was picked up many times. The CDR3 coding sequence is TGTGCCATCAGTGAGTCCGGGGAGCTGTTTTTT. It encodes CAISESGELFF. The chain carries TRBV10-3 and TRBJ2-2; D remains ambiguous. The germline V and J ends were trimmed by 0 bases and 7 bases, with 0 bases remaining between them. Looked up from germline, CDR1 is ENHRY and CDR2 is SYGVKD. The CDR3 has 11 amino acids.

At least ten counts were recorded for this clonotype. The V gene is TRBV7-9, the J gene TRBJ2-5, with D uncertain. This CDR3 region has 12 residues. From germline, CDR1 is SEHNR and CDR2 FQNEAQ (reference sequence). V was shortened by 3 bases and J by 4 bases, with 6 bases between the two germline ends. The CDR3 coding sequence is TGTGCCAGCAGCTTGTTGGGAGAGACCCAGTACTTC. Translated, it gives CASSLLGETQYF.

This chain joins TRBV5-1 and TRBJ2-1; TRBD2 matches 7 bases. J lost 3 bases, V lost 0 bases, and 3 bases had no gene match. The CDR3 has 15 amino acids. Per the germline V gene, CDR1 is SGHRS and CDR2 is YFSETQ. CDR3 protein: CASSLVAGDYNEQFF. In nucleotides, the CDR3 is TGCGCCAGCAGCTTGGTGGCGGGAGACTACAATGAGCAGTTCTTC. Variable domain in full (rest from reference TRBV5-1 and TRBJ2-1): KAGVTQTPRYLIKTRGQQVTLSCSPISGHRSVSWYQQTPGQGLQFLFEYFSETQRNKGNFPGRFSGRQFSNSRSEMNVSTLELGDSALYLCASSLVAGDYNEQFFGPGTRLTVL.

Only a few counts were recorded for this clonotype. The chain joins TRBV6-5 to TRBJ2-7, with a tentative D call TRBD1 (6 bases). Germline-derived CDR1 and CDR2 are MNHEY and SVGAGI. CDR3 length equals 15 residues. The V end lost 0 bases, the J end lost 0 bases, and 9 bases lay between the germline ends. CDR3 nucleotides: TGTGCCAGCAGTTACTCCTGGACAGTCTCCTACGAGCAGTACTTC. It translates to CASSYSWTVSYEQYF.

This clonotype was detected many times. The V gene is TRBV5-1, the J gene TRBJ1-5; D remains ambiguous. The CDR3 extends over 13 amino acids. CDR1 is SGHRS, CDR2 YFSETQ, per germline. V was clipped by 0 bases and J by 5 bases, with 6 bases between them. CDR3 coding DNA: TGCGCCAGCAGCTTGGGAAGGGATCAGCCCCAGCATTTT. Translated: CASSLGRDQPQHF.

V is TRBV4-2 and J is TRBJ1-1; 7 bases agree with TRBD1. V gave up 5 bases and J gave up 7 bases; unmatched junction bases: 13. The CDR3 has 15 residues. Per the germline V gene, CDR1 is LGHNA and CDR2 is YNFKEQ. Here the CDR3 DNA reads TGTGCCAGCAGCGCATGGATGGGGGGACAGATTGAAGCTTTCTTT. Translation: CASSAWMGGQIEAFF.

V is TRBV2 and J is TRBJ2-3; D could derive from TRBD1 or TRBD2 (5 bases each). This CDR3 is built from 14 residues. The germline V gene encodes CDR1 SNHLY and CDR2 FYNNEI. V was pared by 8 bases and J by 9 bases, with 21 bases between. The CDR3 sequence: CASWPGPGSETQYF. CDR3 in DNA: TGTGCCAGCTGGCCGGGACCGGGGAGTGAGACGCAGTATTTT.

This clonotype was detected a few times. The chain uses TRBV6-1 and TRBJ1-1; 8 nucleotides match TRBD1. The CDR3 is 15 residues long. The germline V gene encodes CDR1 MNHNS and CDR2 SASEGT. V gave up 7 bases and J gave up 5 bases; unmatched junction bases: 12. The CDR3 DNA reads TGTGCCAGCACCACAACGACAGGGGTGATGACTGAAGCTTTCTTT. The encoded protein is CASTTTTGVMTEAFF.

V and J are TRBV20-1 and TRBJ2-5; D is ambiguous. Germline V CDR1 and CDR2: DFQATT, SNEGSKA (reference sequence). The V gene lost 7 bases and the J gene lost 4 bases, with 10 bases spanning the gap. The CDR3 contains 11 residues. The CDR3 sequence is CSEHRAETQYF. DNA of the CDR3: TGCAGTGAACATAGGGCAGAGACCCAGTACTTC.

The genes are TRBV19 and TRBJ2-3; maybe TRBD2 (6 bases). Germline values: CDR1 LNHDA, CDR2 SQIVND (reference sequence). This CDR3 spans 14 amino acids. Between the trimmed V and J ends, which lost 3 bases and 1 base, there was a span of 8 bases. CDR3 residues: CASSISGGTDTQYF. The CDR3 DNA follows: TGTGCCAGTAGTATTTCGGGGGGCACAGATACGCAGTATTTT. Complete variable domain (other parts from reference TRBV19 and TRBJ2-3): DGGITQSPKYLFRKEGQNVTLSCEQNLNHDAMYWYRQDPGQGLRLIYYSQIVNDFQKGDIAEGYSVSREKKESFPLTVTSAQKNPTAFYLCASSISGGTDTQYFGPGTRLTVL.